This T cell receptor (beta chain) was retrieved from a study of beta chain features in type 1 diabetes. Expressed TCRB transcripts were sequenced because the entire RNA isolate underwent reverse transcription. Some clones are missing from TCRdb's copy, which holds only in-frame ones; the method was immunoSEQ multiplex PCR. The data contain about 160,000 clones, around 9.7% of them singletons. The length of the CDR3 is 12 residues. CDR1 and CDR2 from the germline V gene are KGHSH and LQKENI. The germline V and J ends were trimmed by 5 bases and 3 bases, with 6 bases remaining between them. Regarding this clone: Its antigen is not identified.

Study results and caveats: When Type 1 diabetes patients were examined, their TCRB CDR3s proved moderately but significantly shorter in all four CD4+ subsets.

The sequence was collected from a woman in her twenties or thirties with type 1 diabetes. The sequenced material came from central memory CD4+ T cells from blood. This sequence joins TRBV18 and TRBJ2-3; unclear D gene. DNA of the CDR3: TGTGCCAGCTCAGCGATTACAGATACGCAGTATTTT. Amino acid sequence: CASSAITDTQYF. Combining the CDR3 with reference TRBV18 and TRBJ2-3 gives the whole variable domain NAGVMQNPRHLVRRRGQEARLRCSPMKGHSHVYWYRQLPEEGLKFMVYLQKENIIDESGMPKERFSAEFPKEGPSILRIQQVVRGDSAAYFCASSAITDTQYFGPGTRLTVL.